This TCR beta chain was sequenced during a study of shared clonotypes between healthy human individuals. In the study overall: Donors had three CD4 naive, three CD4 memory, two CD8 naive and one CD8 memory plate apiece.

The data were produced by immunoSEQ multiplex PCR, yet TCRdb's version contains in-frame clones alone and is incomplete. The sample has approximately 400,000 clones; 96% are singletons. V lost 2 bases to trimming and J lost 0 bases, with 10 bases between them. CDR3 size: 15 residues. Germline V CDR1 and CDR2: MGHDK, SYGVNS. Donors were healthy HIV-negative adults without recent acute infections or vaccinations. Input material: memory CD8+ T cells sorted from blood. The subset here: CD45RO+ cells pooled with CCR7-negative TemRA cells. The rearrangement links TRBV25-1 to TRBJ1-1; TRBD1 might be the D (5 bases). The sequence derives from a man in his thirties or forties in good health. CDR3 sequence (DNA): TGTGCCAGCAGTGAACAGGGTAGGATGAACACTGAAGCTTTCTTT. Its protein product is CASSEQGRMNTEAFF.